This T cell receptor (beta chain) was recorded in a study of PD-L1 blockade in urothelial cancer. Study information: At 3 weeks (second dose) and 6 weeks after starting treatment, blood was analyzed. There were a median of approximately 130,000 T cells in blood samples.

The V end lost 5 bases, the J end lost 3 bases, and 13 bases lay between the germline ends. The CDR3 has 14 residues. CDR1 is MNHNY, CDR2 SVGAGI, per germline (reference sequence). Patients had locally advanced or metastatic urothelial carcinoma. The protocol was immunoSEQ multiplex PCR, while the TCRdb copy is restricted to in-frame clones and leaves out a portion. The sample has some 42,000 clones, more than 75% seen once; the top ten hold about 2.9%. Sequenced material: PBMCs, taken around atezolizumab (anti-PD-L1) treatment. The chain uses TRBV6-6 and TRBJ2-5; D remains unclear. This receptor was identified in a man aged 70-80 years with urothelial cancer. The CDR3 DNA follows: TGTGCCAGCAGTCGCGGATCTGGAGAAGAGACCCAGTACTTC. Translating it yields CASSRGSGEETQYF.